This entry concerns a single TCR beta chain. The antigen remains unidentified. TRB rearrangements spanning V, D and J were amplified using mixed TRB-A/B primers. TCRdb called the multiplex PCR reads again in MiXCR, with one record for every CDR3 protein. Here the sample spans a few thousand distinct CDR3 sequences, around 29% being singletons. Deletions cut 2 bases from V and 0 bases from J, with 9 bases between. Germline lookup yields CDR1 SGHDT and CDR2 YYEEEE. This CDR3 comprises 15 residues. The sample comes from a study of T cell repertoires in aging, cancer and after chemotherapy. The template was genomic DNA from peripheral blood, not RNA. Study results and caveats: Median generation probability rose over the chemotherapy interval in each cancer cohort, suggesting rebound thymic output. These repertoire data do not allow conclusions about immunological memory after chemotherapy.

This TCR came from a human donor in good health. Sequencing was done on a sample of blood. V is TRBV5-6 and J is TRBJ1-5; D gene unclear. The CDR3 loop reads CASSLRVVSNQPQHF. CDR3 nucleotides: TGTGCCAGCAGCTTAAGGGTTGTTAGCAATCAGCCCCAGCATTTT.